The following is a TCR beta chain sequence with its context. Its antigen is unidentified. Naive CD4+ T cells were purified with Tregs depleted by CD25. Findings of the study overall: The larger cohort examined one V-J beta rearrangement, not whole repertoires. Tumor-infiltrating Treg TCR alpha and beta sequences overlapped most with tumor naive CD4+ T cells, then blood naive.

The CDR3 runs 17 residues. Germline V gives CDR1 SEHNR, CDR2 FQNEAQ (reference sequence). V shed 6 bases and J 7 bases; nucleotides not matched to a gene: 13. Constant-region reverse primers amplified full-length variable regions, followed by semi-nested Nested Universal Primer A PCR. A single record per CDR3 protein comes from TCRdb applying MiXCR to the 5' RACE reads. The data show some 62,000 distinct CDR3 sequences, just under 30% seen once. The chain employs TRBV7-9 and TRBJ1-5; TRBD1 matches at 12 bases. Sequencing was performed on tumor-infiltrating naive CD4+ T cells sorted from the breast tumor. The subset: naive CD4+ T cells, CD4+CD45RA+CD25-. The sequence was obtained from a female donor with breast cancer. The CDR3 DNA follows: TGTGCCAGCAGGTCGCCCCCGGGACAGGGGGCTGGGCAGCCCCAGCATTTT. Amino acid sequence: CASRSPPGQGAGQPQHF.